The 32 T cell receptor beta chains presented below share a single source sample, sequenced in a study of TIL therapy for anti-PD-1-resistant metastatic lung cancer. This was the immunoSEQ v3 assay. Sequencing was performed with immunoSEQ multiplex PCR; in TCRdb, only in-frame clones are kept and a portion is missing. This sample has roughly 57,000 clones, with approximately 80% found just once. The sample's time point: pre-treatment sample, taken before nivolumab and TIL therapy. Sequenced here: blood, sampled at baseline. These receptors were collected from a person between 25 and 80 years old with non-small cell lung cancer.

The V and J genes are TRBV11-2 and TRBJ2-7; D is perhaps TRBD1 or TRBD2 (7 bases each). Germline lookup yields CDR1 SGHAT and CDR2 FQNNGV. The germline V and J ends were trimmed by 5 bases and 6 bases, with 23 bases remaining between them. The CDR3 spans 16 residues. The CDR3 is CASSHRLGGGRSEQYF. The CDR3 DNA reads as TGTGCCAGCAGCCACAGACTGGGAGGGGGCCGGAGCGAGCAGTACTTC.

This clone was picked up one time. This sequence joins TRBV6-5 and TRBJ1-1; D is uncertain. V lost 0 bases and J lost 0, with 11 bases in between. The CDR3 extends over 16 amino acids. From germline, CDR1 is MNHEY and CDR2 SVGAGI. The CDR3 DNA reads TGTGCCAGCAGTTACTCGCCGGGTTGGATGAACACTGAAGCTTTCTTT. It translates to CASSYSPGWMNTEAFF.

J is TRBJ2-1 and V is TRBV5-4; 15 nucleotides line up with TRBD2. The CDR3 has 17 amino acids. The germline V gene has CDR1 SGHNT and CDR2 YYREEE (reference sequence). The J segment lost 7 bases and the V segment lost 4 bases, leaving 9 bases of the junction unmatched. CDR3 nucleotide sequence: TGTGCCAGCAGCCCAGGACTAGCGGGAGGGAGAATTAATGAGCAGTTCTTC. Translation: CASSPGLAGGRINEQFF. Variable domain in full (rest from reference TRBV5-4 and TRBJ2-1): ETGVTQSPTHLIKTRGQQVTLRCSSQSGHNTVSWYQQALGQGPQFIFQYYREEENGRGNFPPRFSGLQFPNYSSELNVNALELDDSALYLCASSPGLAGGRINEQFFGPGTRLTVL.

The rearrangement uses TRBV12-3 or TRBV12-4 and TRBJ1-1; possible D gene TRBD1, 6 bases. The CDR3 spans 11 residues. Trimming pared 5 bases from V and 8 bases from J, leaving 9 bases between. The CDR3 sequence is CASSHGQEAFF. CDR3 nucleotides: TGTGCCAGCAGTCATGGACAGGAAGCTTTCTTT.

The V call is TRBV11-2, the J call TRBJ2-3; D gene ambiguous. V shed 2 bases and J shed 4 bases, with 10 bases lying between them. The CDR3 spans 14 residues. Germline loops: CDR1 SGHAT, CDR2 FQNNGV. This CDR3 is CASSLNPRSDTQYF. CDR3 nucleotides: TGTGCCAGCAGCTTAAACCCGAGGTCAGATACGCAGTATTTT.

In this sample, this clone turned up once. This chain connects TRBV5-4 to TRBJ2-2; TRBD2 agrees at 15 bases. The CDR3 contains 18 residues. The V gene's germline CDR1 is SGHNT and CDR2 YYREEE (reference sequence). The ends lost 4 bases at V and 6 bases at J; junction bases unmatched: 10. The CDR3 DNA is TGTGCCAGCAGCCAGAGGACTAGCGGGGGGGATAGGGCCGGGGAGCTGTTTTTT. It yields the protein CASSQRTSGGDRAGELFF.

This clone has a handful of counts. The CDR3 region is CASSSQPGNTEAFF. The CDR3, as DNA: TGTGCCAGCAGCTCCCAGCCTGGGAACACTGAAGCTTTCTTT. The chain links TRBV7-3 to TRBJ1-1, with D unresolved. CDR3 length: 14 residues. Germline-derived CDR1 and CDR2 are SGHTA and FQGTGA. V was shortened by 4 bases and J by 1 base, with 10 bases between the two germline ends.

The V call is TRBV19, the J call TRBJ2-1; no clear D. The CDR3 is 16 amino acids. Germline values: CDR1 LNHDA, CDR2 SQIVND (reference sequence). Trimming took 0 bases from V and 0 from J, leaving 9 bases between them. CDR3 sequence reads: CASSIDGWSSYNEQFF. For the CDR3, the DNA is TGTGCCAGTAGTATAGACGGCTGGAGCTCCTACAATGAGCAGTTCTTC.

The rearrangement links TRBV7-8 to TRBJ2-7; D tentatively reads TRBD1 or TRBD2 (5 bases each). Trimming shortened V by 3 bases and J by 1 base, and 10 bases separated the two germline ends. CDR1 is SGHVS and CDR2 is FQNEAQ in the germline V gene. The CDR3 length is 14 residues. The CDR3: CASSFRGGSYEQYF. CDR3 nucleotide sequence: TGTGCCAGCAGCTTTCGGGGCGGGTCCTACGAGCAGTACTTC.

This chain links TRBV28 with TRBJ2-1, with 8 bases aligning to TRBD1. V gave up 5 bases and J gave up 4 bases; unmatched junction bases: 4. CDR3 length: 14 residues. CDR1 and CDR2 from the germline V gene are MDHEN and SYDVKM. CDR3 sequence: CASSTRDRYNEQFF. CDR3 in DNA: TGTGCCAGCAGTACTCGGGACAGGTACAATGAGCAGTTCTTC.

CDR3 DNA sequence: TGCGCCAGCAGCCAATACGGACATTTAAATAACCAATCACCCCTCCACTTT. As protein: CASSQYGHLNNQSPLHF. This sequence joins TRBV4-1 and TRBJ1-6; maybe TRBD1 (5 bases). The germline V gene encodes CDR1 MGHRA and CDR2 YSYEKL. V was cut by 2 bases and J by 10 bases, with 21 bases left in between. There are 17 residues in the CDR3.

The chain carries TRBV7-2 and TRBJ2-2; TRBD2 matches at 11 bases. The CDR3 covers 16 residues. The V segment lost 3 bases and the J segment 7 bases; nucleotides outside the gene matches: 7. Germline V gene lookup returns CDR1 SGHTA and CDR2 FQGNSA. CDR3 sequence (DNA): TGTGCCAGCAGCTTTAGCGGGGGGGCCGGAGGCGGGGAGCTGTTTTTT. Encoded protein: CASSFSGGAGGGELFF.

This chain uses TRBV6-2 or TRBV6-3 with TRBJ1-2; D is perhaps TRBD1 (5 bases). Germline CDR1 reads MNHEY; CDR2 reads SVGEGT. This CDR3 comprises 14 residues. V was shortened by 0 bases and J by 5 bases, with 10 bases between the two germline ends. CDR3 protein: CASSYSGVRYGYTF. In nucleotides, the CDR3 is TGTGCCAGCAGTTACTCAGGGGTACGGTATGGCTACACCTTC.

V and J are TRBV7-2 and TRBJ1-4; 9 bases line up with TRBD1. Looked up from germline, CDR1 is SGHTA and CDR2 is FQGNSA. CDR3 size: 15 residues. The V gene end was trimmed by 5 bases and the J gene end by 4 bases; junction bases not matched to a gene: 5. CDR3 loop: CASSGGQGYNEKLFF. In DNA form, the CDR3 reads TGTGCCAGCAGCGGAGGACAGGGGTATAATGAAAAACTGTTTTTT. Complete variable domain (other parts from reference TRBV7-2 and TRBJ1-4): GAGVSQSPSNKVTEKGKDVELRCDPISGHTALYWYRQSLGQGLEFLIYFQGNSAPDKSGLPSDRFSAERTGGSVSTLTIQRTQQEDSAVYLCASSGGQGYNEKLFFGSGTQLSVL.

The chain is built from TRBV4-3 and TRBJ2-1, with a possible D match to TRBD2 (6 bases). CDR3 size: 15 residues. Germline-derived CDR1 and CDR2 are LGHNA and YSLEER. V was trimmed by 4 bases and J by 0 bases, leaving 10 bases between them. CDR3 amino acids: CASSLGGSSYNEQFF. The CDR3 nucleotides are TGCGCCAGCAGCCTTGGGGGGAGCTCCTACAATGAGCAGTTCTTC.

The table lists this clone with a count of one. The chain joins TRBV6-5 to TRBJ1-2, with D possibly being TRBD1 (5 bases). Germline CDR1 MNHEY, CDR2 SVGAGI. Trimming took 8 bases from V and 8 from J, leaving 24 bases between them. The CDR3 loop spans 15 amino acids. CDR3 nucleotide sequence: TGTGCCAGCTCCCGAGGAGGGTCTGTCAGGGACGGCTACACCTTC. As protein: CASSRGGSVRDGYTF.

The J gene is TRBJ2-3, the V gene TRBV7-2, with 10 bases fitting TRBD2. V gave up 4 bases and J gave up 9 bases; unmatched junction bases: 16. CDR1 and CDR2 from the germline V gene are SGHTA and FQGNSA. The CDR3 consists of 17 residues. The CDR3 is CASSSYVLAGASRTQYF. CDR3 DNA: TGTGCCAGCAGCTCATACGTCCTAGCGGGAGCCTCCAGGACGCAGTATTTT.

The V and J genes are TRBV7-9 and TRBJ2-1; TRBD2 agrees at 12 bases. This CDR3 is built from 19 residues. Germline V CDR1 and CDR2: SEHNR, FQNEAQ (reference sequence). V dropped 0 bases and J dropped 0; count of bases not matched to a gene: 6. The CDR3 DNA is TGTGCCAGCAGCTTAGCGGGGACTAGCGGGCTTAGCTCCTACAATGAGCAGTTCTTC. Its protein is CASSLAGTSGLSSYNEQFF.

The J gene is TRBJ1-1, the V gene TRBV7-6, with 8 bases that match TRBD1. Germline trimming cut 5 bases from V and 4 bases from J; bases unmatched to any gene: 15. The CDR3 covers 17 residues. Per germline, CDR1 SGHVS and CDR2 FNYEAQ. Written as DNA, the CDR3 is TGTGCCAGCAGCCCCCGAAAAATTGGACAGGGACCCACTGAAGCTTTCTTT. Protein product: CASSPRKIGQGPTEAFF.

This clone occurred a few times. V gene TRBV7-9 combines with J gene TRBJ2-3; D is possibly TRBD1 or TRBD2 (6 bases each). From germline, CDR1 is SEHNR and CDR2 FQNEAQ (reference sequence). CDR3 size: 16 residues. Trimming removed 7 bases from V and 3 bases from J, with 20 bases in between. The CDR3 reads CASILSGAGKTDTQYF. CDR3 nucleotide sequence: TGTGCCAGCATCCTTTCGGGGGCAGGTAAAACAGATACGCAGTATTTT.

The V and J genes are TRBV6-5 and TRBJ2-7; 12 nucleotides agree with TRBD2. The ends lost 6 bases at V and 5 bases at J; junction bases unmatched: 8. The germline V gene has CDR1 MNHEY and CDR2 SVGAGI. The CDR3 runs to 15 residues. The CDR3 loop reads CASSKTSGSGNEQYF. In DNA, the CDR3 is TGTGCCAGCAGCAAGACTAGCGGGAGTGGTAACGAGCAGTACTTC.

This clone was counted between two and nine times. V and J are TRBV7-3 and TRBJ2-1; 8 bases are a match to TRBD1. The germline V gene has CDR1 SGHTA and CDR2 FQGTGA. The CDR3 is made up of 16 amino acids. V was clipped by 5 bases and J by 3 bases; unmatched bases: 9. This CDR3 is CASSAGQVSLYNEQFF. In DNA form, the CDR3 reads TGTGCCAGCAGCGCGGGACAGGTGTCACTCTACAATGAGCAGTTCTTC. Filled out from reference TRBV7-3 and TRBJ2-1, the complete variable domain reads GAGVSQTPSNKVTEKGKYVELRCDPISGHTALYWYRQSLGQGPEFLIYFQGTGAADDSGLPNDRFFAVRPEGSVSTLKIQRTERGDSAVYLCASSAGQVSLYNEQFFGPGTRLTVL.

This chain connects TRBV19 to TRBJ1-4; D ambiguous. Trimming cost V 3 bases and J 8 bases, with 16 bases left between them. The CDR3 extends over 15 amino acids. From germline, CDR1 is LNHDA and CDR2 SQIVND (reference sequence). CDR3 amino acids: CASSMYSFPSEKLFF. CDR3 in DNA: TGTGCCAGTAGTATGTACTCCTTCCCTTCCGAAAAACTGTTTTTT.

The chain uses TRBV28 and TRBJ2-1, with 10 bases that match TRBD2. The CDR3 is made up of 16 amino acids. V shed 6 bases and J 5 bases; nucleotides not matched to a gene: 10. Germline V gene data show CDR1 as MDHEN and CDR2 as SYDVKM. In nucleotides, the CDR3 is TGTGCCAGCAGCCCTTACAGCGGGAGGGCTCACAATGAGCAGTTCTTC. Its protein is CASSPYSGRAHNEQFF.

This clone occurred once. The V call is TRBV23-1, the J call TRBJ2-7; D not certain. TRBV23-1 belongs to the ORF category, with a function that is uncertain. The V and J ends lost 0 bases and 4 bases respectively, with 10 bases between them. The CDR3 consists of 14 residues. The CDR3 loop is CASSQSRQSYEQYF. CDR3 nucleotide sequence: TGCGCCAGCAGTCAATCCAGGCAGAGTTACGAGCAGTACTTC.

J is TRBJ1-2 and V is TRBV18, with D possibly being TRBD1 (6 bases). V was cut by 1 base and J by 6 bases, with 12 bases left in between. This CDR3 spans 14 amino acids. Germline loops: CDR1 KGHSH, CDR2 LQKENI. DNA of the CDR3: TGTGCCAGCTCACCACTAGGAGGGGGGAATGGCTACACCTTC. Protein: CASSPLGGGNGYTF.

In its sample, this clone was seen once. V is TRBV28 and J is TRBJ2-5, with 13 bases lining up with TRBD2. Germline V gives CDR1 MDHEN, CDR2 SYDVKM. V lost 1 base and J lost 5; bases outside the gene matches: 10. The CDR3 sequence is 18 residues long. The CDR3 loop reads CASSLLLAGGTDVETQYF. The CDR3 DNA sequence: TGTGCCAGCAGTTTATTACTAGCGGGAGGGACCGACGTGGAGACCCAGTACTTC.

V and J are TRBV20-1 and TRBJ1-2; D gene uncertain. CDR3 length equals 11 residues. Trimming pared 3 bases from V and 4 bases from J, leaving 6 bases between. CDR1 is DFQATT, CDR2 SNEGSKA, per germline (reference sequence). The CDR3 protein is CSARYLYGYTF. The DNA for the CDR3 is TGCAGTGCTAGGTACCTCTATGGCTACACCTTC.

CDR3 loop: CASSPGGLAGSYNEQFF. The CDR3 nucleotides are TGCGCCAGCAGCCCTGGGGGTCTAGCGGGATCTTACAATGAGCAGTTCTTC. The V and J genes are TRBV10-1 and TRBJ2-1; 9 bases are a match to TRBD2. The germline V gene has CDR1 WNHNN and CDR2 SYGVQD (reference sequence). This CDR3 contains 17 residues. V was pared by 6 bases and J by 4 bases, with 13 bases of the junction left unmatched.

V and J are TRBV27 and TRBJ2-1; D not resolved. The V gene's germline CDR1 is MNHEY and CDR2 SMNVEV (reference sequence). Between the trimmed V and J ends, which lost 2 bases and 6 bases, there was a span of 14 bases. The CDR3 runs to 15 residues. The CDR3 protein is CASSLDPVVANEQFF. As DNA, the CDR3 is TGTGCCAGCAGTTTAGACCCAGTAGTTGCCAATGAGCAGTTCTTC.

CDR3 protein: CASSQDRYSNQPQHF. The CDR3 DNA follows: TGCGCCAGCAGCCAAGATAGGTATAGCAATCAGCCCCAGCATTTT. The J gene is TRBJ1-5, the V gene TRBV4-1; D ambiguous. Germline CDR1 reads MGHRA; CDR2 reads YSYEKL. The CDR3 has 15 amino acids. Trimming took 0 bases from V and 0 from J, leaving 6 bases between them.

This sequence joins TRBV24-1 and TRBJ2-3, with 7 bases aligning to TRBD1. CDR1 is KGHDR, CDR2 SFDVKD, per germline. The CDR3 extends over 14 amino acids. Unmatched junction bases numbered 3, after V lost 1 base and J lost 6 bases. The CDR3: CATSDFTDRDTQYF. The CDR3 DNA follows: TGTGCCACCAGTGATTTTACGGACAGGGATACGCAGTATTTT.